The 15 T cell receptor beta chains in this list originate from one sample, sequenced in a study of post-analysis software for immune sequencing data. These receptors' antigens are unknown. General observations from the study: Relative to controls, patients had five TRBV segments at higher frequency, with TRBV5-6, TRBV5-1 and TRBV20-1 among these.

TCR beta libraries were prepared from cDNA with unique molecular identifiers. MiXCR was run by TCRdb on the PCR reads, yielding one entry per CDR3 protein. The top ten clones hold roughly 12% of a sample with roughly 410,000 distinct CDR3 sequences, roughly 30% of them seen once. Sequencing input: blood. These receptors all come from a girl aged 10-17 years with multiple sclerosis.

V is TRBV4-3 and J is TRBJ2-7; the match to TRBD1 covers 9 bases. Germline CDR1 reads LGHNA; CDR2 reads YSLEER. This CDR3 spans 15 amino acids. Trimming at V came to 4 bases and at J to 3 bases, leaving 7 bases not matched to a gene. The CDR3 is CASSRGTGSDYEQYF. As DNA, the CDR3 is TGCGCCAGCAGCCGCGGGACAGGGAGCGACTACGAGCAGTACTTC.

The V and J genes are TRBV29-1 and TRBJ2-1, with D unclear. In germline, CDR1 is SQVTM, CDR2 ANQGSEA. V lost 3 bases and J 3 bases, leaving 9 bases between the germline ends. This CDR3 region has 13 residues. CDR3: CSVDRSSYNEQFF. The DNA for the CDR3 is TGCAGCGTTGATCGGTCCAGCTACAATGAGCAGTTCTTC.

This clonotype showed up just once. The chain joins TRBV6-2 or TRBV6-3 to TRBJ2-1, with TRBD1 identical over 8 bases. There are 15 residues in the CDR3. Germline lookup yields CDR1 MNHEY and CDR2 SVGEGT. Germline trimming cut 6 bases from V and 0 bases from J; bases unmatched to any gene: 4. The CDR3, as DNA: TGTGCCAGCAGGACAGGGGTGTTCTCCTACAATGAGCAGTTCTTC. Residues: CASRTGVFSYNEQFF.

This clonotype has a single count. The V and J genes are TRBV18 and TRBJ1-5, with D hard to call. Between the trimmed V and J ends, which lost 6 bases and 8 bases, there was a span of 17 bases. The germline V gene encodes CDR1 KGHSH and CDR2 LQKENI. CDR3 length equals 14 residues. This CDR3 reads CASSPTKGMEPQHF. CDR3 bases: TGTGCCAGCTCCCCCACGAAAGGGATGGAGCCCCAGCATTTT.

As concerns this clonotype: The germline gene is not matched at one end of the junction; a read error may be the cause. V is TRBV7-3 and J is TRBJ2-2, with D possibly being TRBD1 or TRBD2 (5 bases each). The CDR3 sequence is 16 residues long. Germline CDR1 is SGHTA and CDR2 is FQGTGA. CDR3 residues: CASSPQPTVNTGERFF. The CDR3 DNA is TGTGCCAGCAGCCCCCAACCGACAGTGAACACCGGGGAGCGGTTTTTT.

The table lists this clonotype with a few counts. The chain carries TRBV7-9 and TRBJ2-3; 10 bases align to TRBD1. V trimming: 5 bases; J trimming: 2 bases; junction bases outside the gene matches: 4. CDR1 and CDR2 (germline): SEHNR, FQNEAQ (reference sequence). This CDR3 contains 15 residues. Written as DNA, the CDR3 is TGTGCCAGCAGCGTCCGACAGGGGGCCACAGATACGCAGTATTTT. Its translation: CASSVRQGATDTQYF.

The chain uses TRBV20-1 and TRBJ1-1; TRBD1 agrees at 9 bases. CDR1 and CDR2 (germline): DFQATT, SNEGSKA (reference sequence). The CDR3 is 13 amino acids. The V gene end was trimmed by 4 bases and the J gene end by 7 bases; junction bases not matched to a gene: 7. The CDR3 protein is CSAIKDRGFEAFF. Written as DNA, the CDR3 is TGCAGTGCTATAAAGGACAGGGGCTTTGAAGCTTTCTTT.

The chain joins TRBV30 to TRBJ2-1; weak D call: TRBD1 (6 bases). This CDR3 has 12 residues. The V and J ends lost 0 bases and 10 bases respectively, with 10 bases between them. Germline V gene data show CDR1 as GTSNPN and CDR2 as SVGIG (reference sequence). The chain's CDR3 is CAWSVQGGEQFF. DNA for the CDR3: TGTGCCTGGAGTGTACAGGGTGGCGAGCAGTTCTTC.

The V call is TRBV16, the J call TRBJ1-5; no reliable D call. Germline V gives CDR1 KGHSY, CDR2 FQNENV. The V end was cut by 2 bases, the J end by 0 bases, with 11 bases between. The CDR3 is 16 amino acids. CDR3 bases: TGTGCCAGCAGCCAACTTCTTGTCCATAGCAATCAGCCCCAGCATTTT. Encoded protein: CASSQLLVHSNQPQHF. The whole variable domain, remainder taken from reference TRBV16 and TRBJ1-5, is GEEVAQTPKHLVRGEGQKAKLYCAPIKGHSYVFWYQQVLKNEFKFLISFQNENVFDETGMPKERFSAKCLPNSPCSLEIQATKLEDSAVYFCASSQLLVHSNQPQHFGDGTRLSIL.

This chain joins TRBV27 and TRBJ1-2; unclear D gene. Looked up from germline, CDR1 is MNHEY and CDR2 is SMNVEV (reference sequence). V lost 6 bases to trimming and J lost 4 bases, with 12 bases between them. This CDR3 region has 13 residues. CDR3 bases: TGTGCCAGCAGCCGCGGGAGCAGCTATGGCTACACCTTC. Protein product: CASSRGSSYGYTF.

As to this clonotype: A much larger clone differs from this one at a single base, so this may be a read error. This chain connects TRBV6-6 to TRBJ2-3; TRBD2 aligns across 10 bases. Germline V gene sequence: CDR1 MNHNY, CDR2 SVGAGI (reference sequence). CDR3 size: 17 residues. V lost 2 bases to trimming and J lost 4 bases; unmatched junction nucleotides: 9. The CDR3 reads CASSYPAGGLNADTQYF. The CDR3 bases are TGTGCCAGCAGTTACCCAGCGGGGGGGCTAAACGCAGATACGCAGTATTTT.

CDR3 sequence (DNA): TGTGCCAGCCGACGGTCAGGCACAGATACGCAGTATTTT. This codes for CASRRSGTDTQYF. The chain recombines TRBV12-3 or TRBV12-4 with TRBJ2-3; no clear D gene. The CDR3 totals 13 residues. V was pared by 8 bases and J by 1 base, with 10 bases between.

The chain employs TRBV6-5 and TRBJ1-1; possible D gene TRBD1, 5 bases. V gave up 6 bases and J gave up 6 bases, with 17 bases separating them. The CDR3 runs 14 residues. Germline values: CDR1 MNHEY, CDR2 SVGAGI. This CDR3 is CASSHGALGAEAFF. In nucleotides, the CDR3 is TGTGCCAGCAGCCACGGGGCCCTAGGGGCTGAAGCTTTCTTT.

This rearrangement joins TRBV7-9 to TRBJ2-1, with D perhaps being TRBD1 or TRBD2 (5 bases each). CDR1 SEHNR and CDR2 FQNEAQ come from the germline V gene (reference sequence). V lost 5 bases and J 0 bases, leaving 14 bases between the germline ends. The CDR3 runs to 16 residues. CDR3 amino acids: CASSPRAGSSYNEQFF. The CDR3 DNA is TGTGCCAGCAGCCCTCGGGCAGGGAGCTCCTACAATGAGCAGTTCTTC.

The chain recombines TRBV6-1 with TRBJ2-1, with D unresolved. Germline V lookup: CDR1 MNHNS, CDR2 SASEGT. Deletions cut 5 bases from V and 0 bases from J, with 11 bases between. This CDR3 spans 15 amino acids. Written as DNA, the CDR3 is TGTGCCAGCAGTCAGCGCCCGAGCTCCTACAATGAGCAGTTCTTC. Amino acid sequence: CASSQRPSSYNEQFF.